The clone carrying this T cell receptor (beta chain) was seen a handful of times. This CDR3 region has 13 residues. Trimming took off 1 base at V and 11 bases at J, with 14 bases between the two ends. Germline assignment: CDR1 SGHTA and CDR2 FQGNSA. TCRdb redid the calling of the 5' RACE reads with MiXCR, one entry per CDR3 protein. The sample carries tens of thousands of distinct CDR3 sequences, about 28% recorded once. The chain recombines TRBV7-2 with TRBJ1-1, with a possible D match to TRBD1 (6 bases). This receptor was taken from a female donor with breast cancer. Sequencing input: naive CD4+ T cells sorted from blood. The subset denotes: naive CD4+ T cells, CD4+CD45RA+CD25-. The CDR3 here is CASSLDRAVGAFF. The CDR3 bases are TGTGCCAGCAGCTTAGACAGGGCAGTCGGGGCTTTCTTT.